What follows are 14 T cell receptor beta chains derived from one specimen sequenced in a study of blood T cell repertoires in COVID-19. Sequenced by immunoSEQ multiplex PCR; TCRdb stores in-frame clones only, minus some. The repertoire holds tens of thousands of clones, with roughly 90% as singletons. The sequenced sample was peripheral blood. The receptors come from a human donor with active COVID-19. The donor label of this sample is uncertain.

CDR3 nucleotide sequence: TGTGCCAGCAGTGACCTGGGCGCTTTCGGCACCGGGGAGCTGTTTTTT. This encodes CASSDLGAFGTGELFF. The chain carries TRBV2 and TRBJ2-2; unclear D gene. Deletions cut 3 bases from V and 4 bases from J, with 15 bases between. Germline V gene lookup returns CDR1 SNHLY and CDR2 FYNNEI. There are 16 residues in the CDR3.

CDR3 nucleotides: TGTGCCAGCAGCGTAGCTAGGGACAGACCGACCTACGAGCAGTACTTC. Amino acids: CASSVARDRPTYEQYF. The rearrangement links TRBV9 to TRBJ2-7; 7 bases line up with TRBD1. Trimming removed 0 bases from V and 2 bases from J; junction bases left unmatched: 8. This CDR3 has 16 amino acids. The V gene's germline CDR1 is SGDLS and CDR2 YYNGEE.

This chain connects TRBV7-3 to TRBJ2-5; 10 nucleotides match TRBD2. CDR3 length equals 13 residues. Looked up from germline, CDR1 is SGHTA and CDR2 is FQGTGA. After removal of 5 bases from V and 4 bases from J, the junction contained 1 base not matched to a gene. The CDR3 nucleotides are TGTGCCAGCAGCCCTAGCGGGGGAGAGACCCAGTACTTC. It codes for CASSPSGGETQYF.

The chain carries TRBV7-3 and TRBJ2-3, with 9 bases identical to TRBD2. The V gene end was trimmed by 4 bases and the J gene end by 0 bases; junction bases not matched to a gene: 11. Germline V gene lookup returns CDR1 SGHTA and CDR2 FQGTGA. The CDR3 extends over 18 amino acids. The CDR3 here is CASSSEASGASSTDTQYF. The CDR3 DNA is TGTGCCAGCAGCTCGGAGGCTAGCGGGGCCTCAAGCACAGATACGCAGTATTTT.

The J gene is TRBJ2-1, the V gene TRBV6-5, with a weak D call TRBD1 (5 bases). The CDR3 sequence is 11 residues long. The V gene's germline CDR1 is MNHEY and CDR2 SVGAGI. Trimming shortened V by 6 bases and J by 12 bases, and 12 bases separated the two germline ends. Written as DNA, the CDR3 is TGTGCCAGCAGCCAGGGCTCGTCGCAGTTCTTC. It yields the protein CASSQGSSQFF.

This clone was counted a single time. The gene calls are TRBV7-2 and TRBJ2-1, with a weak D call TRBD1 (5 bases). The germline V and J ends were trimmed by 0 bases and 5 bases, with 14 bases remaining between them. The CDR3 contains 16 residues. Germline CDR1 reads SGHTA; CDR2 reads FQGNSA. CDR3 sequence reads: CASSLAGLRQHNEQFF. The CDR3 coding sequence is TGTGCCAGCAGCTTAGCCGGTTTGCGACAGCACAATGAGCAGTTCTTC.

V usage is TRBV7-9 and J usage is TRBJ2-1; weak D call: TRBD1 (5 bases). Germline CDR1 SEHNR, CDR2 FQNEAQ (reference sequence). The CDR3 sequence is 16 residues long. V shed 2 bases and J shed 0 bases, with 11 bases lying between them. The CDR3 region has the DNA TGTGCCAGCAGCTTAAAGGGGTTGAGCTCCTACAATGAGCAGTTCTTC. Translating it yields CASSLKGLSSYNEQFF.

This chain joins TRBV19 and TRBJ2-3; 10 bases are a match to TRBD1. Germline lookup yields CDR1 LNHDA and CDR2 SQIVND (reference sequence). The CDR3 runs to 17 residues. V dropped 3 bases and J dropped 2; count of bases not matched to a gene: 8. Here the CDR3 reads CASSIGTGVGSTDTQYF. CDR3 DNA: TGTGCCAGTAGTATCGGGACAGGGGTAGGGTCCACAGATACGCAGTATTTT.

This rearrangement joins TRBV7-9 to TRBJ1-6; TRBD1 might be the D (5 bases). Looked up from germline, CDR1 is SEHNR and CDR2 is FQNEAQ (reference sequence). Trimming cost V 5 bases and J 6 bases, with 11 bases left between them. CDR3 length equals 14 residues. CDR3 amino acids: CASSLDTSNSPLHF. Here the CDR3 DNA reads TGTGCCAGCAGCCTGGACACTTCTAATTCACCCCTCCACTTT.

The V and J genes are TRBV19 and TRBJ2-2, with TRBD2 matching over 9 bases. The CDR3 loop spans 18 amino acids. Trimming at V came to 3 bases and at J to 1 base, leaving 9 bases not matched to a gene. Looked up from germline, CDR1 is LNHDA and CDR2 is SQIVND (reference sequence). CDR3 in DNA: TGTGCCAGTAGTATGAAAGTAGCGGGGGTAGGGAACACCGGGGAGCTGTTTTTT. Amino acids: CASSMKVAGVGNTGELFF.

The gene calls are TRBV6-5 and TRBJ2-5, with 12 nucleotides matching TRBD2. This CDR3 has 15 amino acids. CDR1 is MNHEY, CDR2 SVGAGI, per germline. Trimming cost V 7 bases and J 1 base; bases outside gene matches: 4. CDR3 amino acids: CASIRLAGAQETQYF. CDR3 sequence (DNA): TGTGCCAGCATACGACTAGCGGGGGCCCAAGAGACCCAGTACTTC.

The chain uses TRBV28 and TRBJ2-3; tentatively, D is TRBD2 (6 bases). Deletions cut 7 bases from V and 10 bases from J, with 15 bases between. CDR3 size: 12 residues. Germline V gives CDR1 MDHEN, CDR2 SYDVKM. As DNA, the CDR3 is TGTGCCAGCACCAATTCCGGGACTGCGCAGTATTTT. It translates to CASTNSGTAQYF.

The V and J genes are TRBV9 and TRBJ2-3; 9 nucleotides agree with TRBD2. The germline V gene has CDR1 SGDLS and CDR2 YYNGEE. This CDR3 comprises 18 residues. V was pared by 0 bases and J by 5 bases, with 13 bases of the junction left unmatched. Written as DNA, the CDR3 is TGTGCCAGCAGCGTAGCTGCAGGTGGGCGGGGGGGCCAAGATACGCAGTATTTT. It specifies CASSVAAGGRGGQDTQYF. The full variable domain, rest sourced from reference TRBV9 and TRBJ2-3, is DSGVTQTPKHLITATGQRVTLRCSPRSGDLSVYWYQQSLDQGLQFLIQYYNGEERAKGNILERFSAQQFPDLHSELNLSSLELGDSALYFCASSVAAGGRGGQDTQYFGPGTRLTVL.

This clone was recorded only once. CDR3 DNA: TGTGCCAGCAGCCCCCGGGGCGGGGGTGAAGAGACCCAGTACTTC. Its translation is CASSPRGGGEETQYF. The V and J genes are TRBV3-1 (or the pseudogene TRBV3-2) and TRBJ2-5; 7 nucleotides line up with TRBD2. The CDR3 has 15 residues. In germline, CDR1 is LGHDT, CDR2 YNNKEL (reference sequence). The V and J ends lost 4 bases and 3 bases, in that order; junction bases with no gene match: 8.